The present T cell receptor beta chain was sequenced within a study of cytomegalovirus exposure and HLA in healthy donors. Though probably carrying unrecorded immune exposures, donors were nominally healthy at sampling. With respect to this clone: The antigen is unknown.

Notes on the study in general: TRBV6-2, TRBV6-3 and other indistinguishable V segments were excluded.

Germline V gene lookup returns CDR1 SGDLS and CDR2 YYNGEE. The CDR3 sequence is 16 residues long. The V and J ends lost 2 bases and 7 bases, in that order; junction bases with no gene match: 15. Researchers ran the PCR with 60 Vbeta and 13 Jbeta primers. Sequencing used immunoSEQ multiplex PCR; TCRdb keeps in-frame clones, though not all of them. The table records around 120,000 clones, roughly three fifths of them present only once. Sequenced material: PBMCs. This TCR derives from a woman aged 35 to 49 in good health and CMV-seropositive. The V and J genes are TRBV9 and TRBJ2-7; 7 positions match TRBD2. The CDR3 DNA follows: TGTGCCAGCAGCGTCAACCCCCAGCGGGATTCGGATGAGCAGTACTTC. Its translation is CASSVNPQRDSDEQYF.